This T cell receptor (beta chain) was identified during a study of blood T cell repertoires in COVID-19. Study context: Sites in the United States, Italy and Spain provided acute and convalescent COVID-19 samples.

The table lists this clone with a few counts. Here immunoSEQ multiplex PCR was the method, and the copy in TCRdb shows in-frame clones only, minus some. The sample carries about 190,000 clones, roughly 80% recorded once. The ends lost 1 base at V and 5 bases at J; junction bases unmatched: 8. Germline CDR1 SGHTA, CDR2 FQGNSA. This CDR3 has 16 residues. The chain carries TRBV7-2 and TRBJ2-7; 10 bases fit TRBD2. Material for sequencing was peripheral blood. This receptor was taken from a man aged 45 to 65 who had recovered from COVID-19. CDR3 amino acids: CASSLVVLAGANEQYF. As DNA, the CDR3 is TGTGCCAGCAGCTTAGTAGTCCTAGCGGGAGCTAACGAGCAGTACTTC.